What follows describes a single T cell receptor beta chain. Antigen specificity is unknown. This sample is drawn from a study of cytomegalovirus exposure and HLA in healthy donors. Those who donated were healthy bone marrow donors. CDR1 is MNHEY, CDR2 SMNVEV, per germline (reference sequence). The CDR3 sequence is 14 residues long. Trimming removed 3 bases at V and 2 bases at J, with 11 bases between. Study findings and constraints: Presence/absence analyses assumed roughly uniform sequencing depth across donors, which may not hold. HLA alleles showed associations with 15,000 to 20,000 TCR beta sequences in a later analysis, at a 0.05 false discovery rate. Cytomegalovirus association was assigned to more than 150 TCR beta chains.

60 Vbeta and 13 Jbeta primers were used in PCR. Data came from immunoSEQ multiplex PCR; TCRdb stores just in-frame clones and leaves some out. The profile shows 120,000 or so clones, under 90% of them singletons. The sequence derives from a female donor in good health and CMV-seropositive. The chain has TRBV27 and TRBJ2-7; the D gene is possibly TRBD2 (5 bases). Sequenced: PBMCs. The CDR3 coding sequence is TGTGCCAGCAGTTTCATCAGCGGAACCTACGAGCAGTACTTC. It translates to CASSFISGTYEQYF.